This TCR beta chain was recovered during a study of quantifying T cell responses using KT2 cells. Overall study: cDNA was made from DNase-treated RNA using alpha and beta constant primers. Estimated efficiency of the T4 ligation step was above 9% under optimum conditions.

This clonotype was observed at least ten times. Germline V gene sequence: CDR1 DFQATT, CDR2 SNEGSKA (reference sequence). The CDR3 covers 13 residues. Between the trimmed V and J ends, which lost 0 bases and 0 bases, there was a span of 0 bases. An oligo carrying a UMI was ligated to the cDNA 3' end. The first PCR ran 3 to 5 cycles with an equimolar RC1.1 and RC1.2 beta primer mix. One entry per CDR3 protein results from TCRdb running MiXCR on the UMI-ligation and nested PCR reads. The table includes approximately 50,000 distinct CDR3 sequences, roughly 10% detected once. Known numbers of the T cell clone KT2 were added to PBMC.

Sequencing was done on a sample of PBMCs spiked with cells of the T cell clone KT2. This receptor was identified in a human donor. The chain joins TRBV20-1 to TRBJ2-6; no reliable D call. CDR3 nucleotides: TGCAGTGCTAGAGACTCTGGGGCCAACGTCCTGACTTTC. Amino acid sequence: CSARDSGANVLTF.